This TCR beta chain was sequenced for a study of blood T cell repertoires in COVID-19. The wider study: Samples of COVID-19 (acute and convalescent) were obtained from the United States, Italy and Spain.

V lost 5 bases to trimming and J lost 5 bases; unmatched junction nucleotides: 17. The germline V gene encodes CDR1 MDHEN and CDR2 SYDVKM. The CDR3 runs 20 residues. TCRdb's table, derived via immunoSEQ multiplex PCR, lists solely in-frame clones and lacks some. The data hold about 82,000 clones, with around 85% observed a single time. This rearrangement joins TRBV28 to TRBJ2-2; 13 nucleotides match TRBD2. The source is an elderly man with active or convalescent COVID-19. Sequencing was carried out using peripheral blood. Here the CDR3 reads CASSPLDPRLAGGETGELFF. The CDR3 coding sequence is TGTGCCAGCAGTCCCCTCGACCCAAGACTAGCGGGGGGTGAGACCGGGGAGCTGTTTTTT.